This T cell receptor (beta chain) was captured by sequencing in a study of T cell responses to AZD1222 COVID-19 vaccine. Assay used: immunoSEQ multiplex PCR; TCRdb lists only in-frame clones, some missing. Among approximately 76,000 clones listed, about nine tenths were seen once. With respect to this clone: The antigen is not known.

General study points: The donor group comprised mostly white British people and more females; the analysis possibly underestimated clonal diversity.

From germline, CDR1 is SQVTM and CDR2 ANQGSEA. This CDR3 has 13 residues. Trimming shortened V by 7 bases and J by 9 bases, and 19 bases separated the two germline ends. This specimen was peripheral blood, taken on day 0 of MenACWY control vaccination. The chain recombines TRBV29-1 with TRBJ2-1; D is possibly TRBD1 or TRBD2 (6 bases each). This TCR came from an adult in good health. The CDR3 protein is CSAGAGSGGEQFF. The CDR3, as DNA: TGCAGCGCAGGGGCGGGGTCGGGCGGTGAGCAGTTCTTC.